Sequencing of this T cell receptor (beta chain) was carried out in a study of blood T cell repertoires in COVID-19 (dated by TCRdb to the early 2020s). Broadly, across the study: Samples covering the acute and convalescent phases of COVID-19 were provided by collaborators in the United States, Italy and Spain. The prospective study material was composed of cDNA or gDNA derived from T cells, B-cell-depleted T cells, or PBMCs. Deeply sampled blood TCRbeta repertoires from subjects exposed to, actively infected with, or recovered from COVID-19 were included in the dataset. The repertoires were released in a freely available public database meant as a resource for research on the immune response to SARS-CoV-2. The samples were drawn from two sources: the first 160 participants of the ongoing ImmuneRACE study, and fewer than 1,500 subjects contributed by 6 global collaborators. The sample metadata nearly always contained a de-identified subject ID, COVID-19 status, age in years and sex. Where available, HLA class I and class II types were obtained from metadata supplied by the sample provider rather than from assay-based typing. What the research found in general, with its limitations: Clinical and demographic metadata were provided uncurated, with the amount varying by source and participant.

A second Seattle source provided samples from volunteer blood donors who had recovered from COVID-19. Each collaborating institution followed its own protocols to collect whole blood in K2EDTA tubes. For TCRbeta analysis, collaborator samples were shipped as frozen whole blood, as isolated PBMCs, or as DNA extracted from either sample type. With regard to this clone: Its antigen specificity is not known. No quality values exist for individual bases; no much larger clone is one base distant.

Relative to germline, V is missing 6 bases and J is missing 3 bases, with 4 bases of the junction outside any gene match. In the germline V gene, CDR1 corresponds to MDHEN and CDR2 to SYDVKM. The CDR3 sequence holds 13 residues, the cysteine and phenylalanine included. The sequence is cut down to CDR3 DNA, 39 bases in frame from base 1. TCRbeta CDR3 regions were amplified from genomic DNA using the immunoSEQ Assay, a bias-controlled multiplex PCR. On the authors' methods: Within the assay, amplification of reference gene primers was used to estimate how many nucleated cells each sample contained. To quantify the absolute abundance of each unique TCRbeta CDR3 rearrangement, sequence reads were collapsed and filtered. For each sample, productive Simpson clonality was calculated as the square root of Simpson's diversity index over productive rearrangements. TCRdb took this table from immuneACCESS and kept in-frame rearrangements with V and J called. Such tables lack part of the clones; where checked against another copy, unresolved V genes explain under half of the gap, and the rest is unexplained. D and trimming come from the DNA, and the V and J calls and clone size come from that table. The sample table lists roughly 220,000 clones, roughly 88% of them with a count of one. About 1.4% of the sample is in the top ten clones.

The chain joins TRBV28 to TRBJ2-5, and 7 bases in between align with TRBD1. The sequence came from a middle-aged woman who had recovered from COVID-19. The sequencing sample was made of peripheral blood. The CDR3 corresponds to CASRTGTEETQYF. The sequence in DNA is TGTGCCAGCAGGACAGGGACGGAAGAGACCCAGTACTTC.